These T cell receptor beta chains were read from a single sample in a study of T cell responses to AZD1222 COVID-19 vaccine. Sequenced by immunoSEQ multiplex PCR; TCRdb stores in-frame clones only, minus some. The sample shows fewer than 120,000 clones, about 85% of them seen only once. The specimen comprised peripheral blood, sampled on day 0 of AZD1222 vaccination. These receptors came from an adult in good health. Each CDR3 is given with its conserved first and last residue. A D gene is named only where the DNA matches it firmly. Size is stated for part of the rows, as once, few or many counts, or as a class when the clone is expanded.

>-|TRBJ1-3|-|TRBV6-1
TGTGCCAGCAGTGATTTGTATGGAAACACCATATATTTT
CASSDLYGNTIYF
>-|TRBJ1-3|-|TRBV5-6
TGTGCCAGCAGCGTAGGGACTGCCAGGAACACCATATATTTT
CASSVGTARNTIYF
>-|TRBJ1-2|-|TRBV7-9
TGTGCCAGCAGCTTAGGTCAGGGAGGGCCTGGCTACACCTTC
CASSLGQGGPGYTF
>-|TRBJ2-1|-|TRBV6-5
TGTGCCAGCAGATACTGGGACCGGCCCTCCAATGAGCAGTTCTTC
CASRYWDRPSNEQFF
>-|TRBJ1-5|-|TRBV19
TGTGCCAGCCGACACTATACAGTTGGTTTAGGAAGCAATCAGCCCCAGCATTTT
CASRHYTVGLGSNQPQHF
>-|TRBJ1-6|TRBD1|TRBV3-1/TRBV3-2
TGTGCCAGCAGCCAGGGCAGGGGGCATAATAATTCACCCCTCCACTTT
CASSQGRGHNNSPLHF
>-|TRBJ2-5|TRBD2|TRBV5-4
TGTGCCAGCAGCCCGACTAGCGGCCAAGAGACCCAGTACTTC
CASSPTSGQETQYF
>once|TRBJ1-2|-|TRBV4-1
TGCGCCAGCAGCCAAGTTTTTGCCCAAAGCTCGAATGGCTACACCTTC
CASSQVFAQSSNGYTF
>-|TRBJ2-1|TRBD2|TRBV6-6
TGTGCCAGCAAACCGGGACTAGCGGGATACAATGAGCAGTTCTTC
CASKPGLAGYNEQFF
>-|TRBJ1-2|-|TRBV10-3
TGTGCCATCAGGGATGCGACGGAACATGGCTACACCTTC
CAIRDATEHGYTF
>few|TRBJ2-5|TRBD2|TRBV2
TGTGCCAGCAGTGAACTCAGGGTTGGGGGGGTAGAGACCCAGTACTTC
CASSELRVGGVETQYF
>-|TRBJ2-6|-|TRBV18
TGTGCCAGCTCACTCGAATTATTCGGTGGGGCCAACGTCCTGACTTTC
CASSLELFGGANVLTF
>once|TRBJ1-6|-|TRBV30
TGTGCCTGGGTGGACATACATAATTCACCCCTCCACTTT
CAWVDIHNSPLHF
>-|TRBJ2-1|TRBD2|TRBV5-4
TGTGCCAGCAGCTTTCCCCTTAGCGGGAGCTCCTACAATGAGCAGTTCTTC
CASSFPLSGSSYNEQFF
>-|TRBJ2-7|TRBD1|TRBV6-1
TGTGCCCCGGGCAGGGGGCGGTACGAGCAGTACTTC
CAPGRGRYEQYF
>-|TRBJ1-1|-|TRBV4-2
TGTGCCAGCAGCCTTAGGGGACGGTTGAACACTGAAGCTTTCTTT
CASSLRGRLNTEAFF
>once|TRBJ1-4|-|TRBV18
TGTGCCAGCTCACCTCGAGGAGATGAAAAACTGTTTTTT
CASSPRGDEKLFF
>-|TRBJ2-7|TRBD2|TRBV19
TGTGCCAGTAGTATGGGACTAGCGGGACTACTCCCCTCCTACGAGCAGTACTTC
CASSMGLAGLLPSYEQYF